This TCR beta chain was found in a study of blood T cell repertoires in COVID-19. Study-level information: Samples of COVID-19 (acute and convalescent) were obtained from the United States, Italy and Spain. The cDNA or gDNA used as material had been derived from T cells, B-cell-depleted T cells, or PBMCs.

Per the authors' pipeline: Reference gene primer amplification gave estimated nucleated cell counts. Method: immunoSEQ multiplex PCR; TCRdb's copy keeps in-frame clones and lacks some. That table supplies the V and J calls and clone size; D and trimming were determined from the DNA. The sample includes around 200,000 clones, 70% to 90% of them seen just once. This CDR3 contains 14 residues. Trimming removed 7 bases from V and 6 bases from J; junction bases left unmatched: 11. The V gene's germline CDR1 is MNHEY and CDR2 SMNVEV (reference sequence). The sequenced sample was peripheral blood. The genes are TRBV27 and TRBJ2-7; 8 bases line up with TRBD1. This receptor was identified in a young man with acute or convalescent COVID-19. The DNA of the CDR3 is TGTGCCAGCAAGGCGACGGACAGGGTGTCCGAGCAGTACTTC. This encodes CASKATDRVSEQYF.